The 4 T cell receptor beta chains below were found in one sample sequenced in a study of T cells in Graves' hyperthyroidism and ophthalmopathy. Amplified TCR beta CDR3 regions came from RNA transcripts. The TCR CDR3 was amplified in a first-round RT-PCR using the HTBI primer set. MiXCR, run by TCRdb on the multiplex PCR reads, gives a single entry per CDR3 protein. The data contain approximately 360,000 distinct CDR3 sequences, around 16% of them singletons. Sequenced: blood. Every receptor here comes from a woman aged 18-29 years with Graves' hyperthyroidism that later progressed to Graves' ophthalmopathy.

This clonotype appeared many times. The V gene is TRBV20-1, the J gene TRBJ2-5, with 13 positions matching TRBD2. This CDR3 spans 18 amino acids. The junction had 12 bases not matched to a gene; V was cut back by 1 base and J by 4 bases. Germline CDR1 is DFQATT and CDR2 is SNEGSKA (reference sequence). This CDR3 is CSARVLAGGPRVSETQYF. As DNA, the CDR3 is TGCAGTGCTAGAGTACTAGCGGGAGGGCCTCGTGTCTCAGAGACCCAGTACTTC.

This clonotype was seen just once. The chain carries TRBV6-1 and TRBJ2-5; D uncertain. CDR1 is MNHNS and CDR2 is SASEGT in the germline V gene. V was shortened by 6 bases and J by 5 bases, with 22 bases between the two germline ends. This CDR3 is 16 amino acids long. This CDR3 reads CASSWRRTSSRETQYF. For the CDR3, the DNA is TGTGCCAGCAGCTGGCGTAGGACCTCATCCAGGGAGACCCAGTACTTC.

This clonotype turned up a few times. The rearrangement uses TRBV7-9 and TRBJ2-7; 7 bases are a match to TRBD1. The CDR3 loop spans 14 amino acids. Per germline, CDR1 SEHNR and CDR2 FQNEAQ (reference sequence). V lost 7 bases to trimming and J lost 2 bases; unmatched junction nucleotides: 8. CDR3 bases: TGTGCCAGCATCAACTCTGACAGGGCCTACGAGCAGTACTTC. It codes for CASINSDRAYEQYF.

This clonotype was recorded at least ten times. The gene calls are TRBV28 and TRBJ1-2; 10 bases are a match to TRBD1. CDR1 and CDR2 (germline): MDHEN, SYDVKM. The CDR3 runs to 16 residues. V was clipped by 5 bases and J by 3 bases; unmatched bases: 9. The CDR3 loop reads CASSLRDRGFYYGYTF. CDR3 DNA sequence: TGTGCCAGCAGTCTCCGGGACAGGGGTTTTTACTATGGCTACACCTTC.